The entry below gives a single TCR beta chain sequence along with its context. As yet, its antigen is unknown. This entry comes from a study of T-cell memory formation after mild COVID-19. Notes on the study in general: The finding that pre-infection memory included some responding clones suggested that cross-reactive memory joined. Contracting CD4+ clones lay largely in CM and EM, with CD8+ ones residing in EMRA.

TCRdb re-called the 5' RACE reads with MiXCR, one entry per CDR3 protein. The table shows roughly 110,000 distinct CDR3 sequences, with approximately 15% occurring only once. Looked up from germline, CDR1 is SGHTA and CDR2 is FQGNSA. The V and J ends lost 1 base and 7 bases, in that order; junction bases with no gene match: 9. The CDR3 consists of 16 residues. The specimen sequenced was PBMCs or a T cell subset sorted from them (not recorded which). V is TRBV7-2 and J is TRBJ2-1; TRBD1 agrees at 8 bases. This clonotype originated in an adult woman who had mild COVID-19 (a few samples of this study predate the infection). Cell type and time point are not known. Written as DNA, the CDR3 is TGTGCCAGCAGCTTAGATCGCAGGGGGCTAGGGAATGAGCAGTTCTTC. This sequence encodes CASSLDRRGLGNEQFF.